Each of the 30 T cell receptor beta chains below was sequenced from the same sample in a study of blood T cell repertoires in COVID-19. Produced via immunoSEQ multiplex PCR; TCRdb's table is partial and in-frame only. The sample has around 250,000 clones, approximately 86% seen once. Sequencing input: PBMCs or T cells enriched from blood (not recorded which). These receptors were taken from a woman aged 50 to 60 who had recovered from COVID-19.

This chain joins TRBV6-2 or TRBV6-3 and TRBJ2-5, with D possibly being TRBD2 (6 bases). Germline loops: CDR1 MNHEY, CDR2 SVGEGT. Trimming stripped 6 bases from V and 1 base from J, with 15 bases between. The CDR3 has 15 amino acids. The CDR3: CASSQNLAPQETQYF. For the CDR3, the DNA is TGTGCCAGCAGCCAGAACCTAGCGCCCCAAGAGACCCAGTACTTC.

The chain couples TRBV18 to TRBJ2-7; possibly TRBD2 for D (6 bases). The CDR3 extends over 15 amino acids. Trimming took off 0 bases at V and 3 bases at J, with 12 bases between the two ends. CDR1 and CDR2 (germline): KGHSH, LQKENI. CDR3 protein: CASSPPNSGFYEQYF. The CDR3 DNA reads as TGTGCCAGCTCACCACCGAATAGCGGATTCTACGAGCAGTACTTC.

The chain couples TRBV2 to TRBJ2-7, with TRBD1 identical over 7 bases. The CDR3 sequence is 16 residues long. V trimming: 10 bases; J trimming: 3 bases; junction bases outside the gene matches: 18. Germline CDR1 and CDR2: SNHLY and FYNNEI. CDR3 nucleotides: TGTGCCACCACTCCCAAGGCCGGGACAGCGAACTACGAGCAGTACTTC. Its protein product is CATTPKAGTANYEQYF.

Worth noting for this clone: Sequence at one end of the junction differs from germline and may be a read error. The rearrangement uses TRBV11-3 and TRBJ2-7; 9 bases align to TRBD1. Germline V lookup: CDR1 SGHNT, CDR2 YENEEA. The CDR3 is made up of 15 amino acids. DNA of the CDR3: TGTGCCAGCAGCTTGTATGGGACAGGGCCTTCTGAAGTTTTCTTC. As protein: CASSLYGTGPSEVFF.

V usage is TRBV5-4 and J usage is TRBJ1-2; D possibly corresponds to TRBD1 (6 bases). Germline assignment: CDR1 SGHNT and CDR2 YYREEE (reference sequence). This CDR3 has 15 residues. V lost 0 bases to trimming and J lost 4 bases, with 13 bases between them. CDR3 bases: TGTGCCAGCAGCTTGGCGTCAGGGGAGCGCTATGGCTACACCTTC. Translating gives CASSLASGERYGYTF. The full variable domain, rest sourced from reference TRBV5-4 and TRBJ1-2, is ETGVTQSPTHLIKTRGQQVTLRCSSQSGHNTVSWYQQALGQGPQFIFQYYREEENGRGNFPPRFSGLQFPNYSSELNVNALELDDSALYLCASSLASGERYGYTFGSGTRLTVV.

The chain couples TRBV18 to TRBJ2-7, with TRBD2 matching over 7 bases. The CDR3 length is 13 residues. Germline trimming cut 5 bases from V and 3 bases from J; bases unmatched to any gene: 4. Per the germline V gene, CDR1 is KGHSH and CDR2 is LQKENI. The CDR3 region is CASSEPSGYEQYF. The CDR3 coding sequence is TGTGCCAGCTCAGAGCCTAGCGGCTACGAGCAGTACTTC. The entire variable domain, with the rest obtained from reference TRBV18 and TRBJ2-7, is as follows: NAGVMQNPRHLVRRRGQEARLRCSPMKGHSHVYWYRQLPEEGLKFMVYLQKENIIDESGMPKERFSAEFPKEGPSILRIQQVVRGDSAAYFCASSEPSGYEQYFGPGTRLTVT.

The sample holds one count of this clone. The V call is TRBV24-1, the J call TRBJ2-7; tentatively, D is TRBD2 (6 bases). The ends were cut back, 0 bases at V and 4 bases at J, with 12 bases in the middle. This CDR3 has 15 amino acids. Per germline, CDR1 KGHDR and CDR2 SFDVKD. For the CDR3, the DNA is TGTGCCACCAGTGATTTGGGGGGGAGAGGTTACGAGCAGTACTTC. It is translated as CATSDLGGRGYEQYF.

The rearrangement links TRBV3-1 (or the pseudogene TRBV3-2) to TRBJ1-4, with D possibly TRBD1 on 6 matching bases. The CDR3 covers 17 residues. Germline loops: CDR1 LGHDT, CDR2 YNNKEL (reference sequence). V lost 0 bases and J lost 6, with 17 bases in between. The CDR3 DNA sequence: TGTGCCAGCAGCCAAGATTCCCAGGGGCAACTATATGAAAAACTGTTTTTT. This sequence encodes CASSQDSQGQLYEKLFF.

The chain has TRBV7-9 and TRBJ2-2; possible D gene TRBD1, 6 bases. V dropped 8 bases and J dropped 4 bases, with 23 bases sitting between them. CDR3 length: 17 amino acids. Germline V gene data show CDR1 as SEHNR and CDR2 as FQNEAQ (reference sequence). Here the CDR3 DNA reads TGTGCCAGCCTATCAGGGAACAGCCAGGGGAGCACCGGGGAGCTGTTTTTT. This gives the protein CASLSGNSQGSTGELFF.

The CDR3 is CATSRDPLAGHNEQFF. The DNA for the CDR3 is TGTGCCACCAGCAGAGATCCACTAGCGGGACACAATGAGCAGTTCTTC. The chain carries TRBV15 and TRBJ2-1; 10 bases align to TRBD2. Trimming took 0 bases from V and 5 from J; bases not matched to a gene: 4. The CDR3 loop spans 16 amino acids. Germline V lookup: CDR1 LNHNV, CDR2 YYDKDF (reference sequence).

The V and J genes are TRBV5-4 and TRBJ2-1; D is unclear. Germline assignment: CDR1 SGHNT and CDR2 YYREEE (reference sequence). V was shortened by 0 bases and J by 3 bases, with 7 bases between the two germline ends. The CDR3 extends over 14 amino acids. The chain's CDR3 is CASSLVTNYNEQFF. CDR3 DNA: TGTGCCAGCAGCTTGGTTACTAACTACAATGAGCAGTTCTTC.

This clone has ten or more counts. The V gene is TRBV6-4, the J gene TRBJ1-1; 10 bases map to TRBD1. Trimming at V came to 2 bases and at J to 0 bases, leaving 6 bases not matched to a gene. Germline lookup yields CDR1 MRHNA and CDR2 SNTAGT. This CDR3 is 17 amino acids long. The CDR3 loop is CASSDPGQGGVNTEAFF. The DNA for the CDR3 is TGTGCCAGCAGTGACCCCGGACAGGGGGGGGTGAACACTGAAGCTTTCTTT.

The chain uses TRBV18 and TRBJ1-2, with 9 bases fitting TRBD1. The CDR3 extends over 16 amino acids. With 8 bases clipped from V and 6 bases from J, the junction kept 16 bases outside the gene matches. CDR1 and CDR2 (germline): KGHSH, LQKENI. The CDR3: CASRISGTGRFDGYTF. DNA of the CDR3: TGTGCCAGCCGAATCAGCGGGACAGGGAGATTCGATGGCTACACCTTC.

This CDR3 is CASRSLSFWGTGGFEQYF. The CDR3 coding sequence is TGTGCCAGCAGAAGTTTGAGTTTTTGGGGGACAGGGGGCTTCGAGCAGTACTTC. The rearrangement uses TRBV28 and TRBJ2-7, with 12 bases that match TRBD1. The CDR3 is 18 residues long. V dropped 6 bases and J dropped 6; count of bases not matched to a gene: 18. CDR1 and CDR2 from the germline V gene are MDHEN and SYDVKM.

The V gene is TRBV2, the J gene TRBJ2-1, with 8 positions matching TRBD2. V lost 3 bases to trimming and J lost 4 bases; unmatched junction nucleotides: 2. The V gene's germline CDR1 is SNHLY and CDR2 FYNNEI. The CDR3 has 14 residues. The CDR3 DNA follows: TGTGCCAGCAGTGATACTAGCGGATACAATGAGCAGTTCTTC. This encodes CASSDTSGYNEQFF. Looking up the rest from reference TRBV2 and TRBJ2-1 gives the full variable domain: EPEVTQTPSHQVTQMGQEVILRCVPISNHLYFYWYRQILGQKVEFLVSFYNNEISEKSEIFDDQFSVERPDGSNFTLKIRSTKLEDSAMYFCASSDTSGYNEQFFGPGTRLTVL.

Comments on this clone: Other DNA variants within this sample encode the same CDR3. The J gene is TRBJ2-1, the V gene TRBV7-3; 11 bases match TRBD2. This CDR3 has 17 amino acids. Germline values: CDR1 SGHTA, CDR2 FQGTGA. Trimming took 1 base from V and 0 from J; bases not matched to a gene: 2. CDR3 sequence: CASSLRTSGSSYNEQFF. As DNA, the CDR3 is TGTGCCAGCAGCTTAAGGACTAGCGGGTCCTCCTACAATGAGCAGTTCTTC. Full variable domain (missing parts from reference TRBV7-3 and TRBJ2-1): GAGVSQTPSNKVTEKGKYVELRCDPISGHTALYWYRQSLGQGPEFLIYFQGTGAADDSGLPNDRFFAVRPEGSVSTLKIQRTERGDSAVYLCASSLRTSGSSYNEQFFGPGTRLTVL.

CDR3 loop: CASSLGGAHTGELFF. CDR3 nucleotide sequence: TGCGCCAGCAGCTTGGGCGGGGCCCACACCGGGGAGCTGTTTTTT. The chain is built from TRBV5-1 and TRBJ2-2, with D perhaps matching TRBD2 (6 bases). Germline CDR1 reads SGHRS; CDR2 reads YFSETQ. This CDR3 has 15 amino acids. Trimming stripped 0 bases from V and 3 bases from J, with 9 bases between.

This sequence joins TRBV7-8 and TRBJ2-2; D call uncertain. The CDR3 is 17 residues long. Germline V gives CDR1 SGHVS, CDR2 FQNEAQ. Trimming pared 4 bases from V and 3 bases from J, leaving 18 bases between. This chain's CDR3 is CASSSYRVLPYTGELFF. CDR3 nucleotides: TGTGCCAGCAGCTCCTACCGGGTTTTGCCTTACACCGGGGAGCTGTTTTTT. The full variable domain, rest sourced from reference TRBV7-8 and TRBJ2-2, is GAGVSQSPRYKVAKRGQDVALRCDPISGHVSLFWYQQALGQGPEFLTYFQNEAQLDKSGLPSDRFFAERPEGSVSTLKIQRTQQEDSAVYLCASSSYRVLPYTGELFFGEGSRLTVL.

In this sample, this clone turned up once. The gene calls are TRBV28 and TRBJ1-1, with 8 bases that match TRBD1. The trim removed 5 bases at V and 2 bases at J, leaving 7 bases unmatched. The CDR3 contains 15 residues. Germline CDR1 MDHEN, CDR2 SYDVKM. The CDR3 coding sequence is TGTGCCAGCAGTGTATACAGGGGGGGCAACACTGAAGCTTTCTTT. This sequence encodes CASSVYRGGNTEAFF. Full variable domain (missing parts from reference TRBV28 and TRBJ1-1): DVKVTQSSRYLVKRTGEKVFLECVQDMDHENMFWYRQDPGLGLRLIYFSYDVKMKEKGDIPEGYSVSREKKERFSLILESASTNQTSMYLCASSVYRGGNTEAFFGQGTRLTVV.

This clone was detected only once. The genes are TRBV28 and TRBJ1-3, with D unclear. Germline V gives CDR1 MDHEN, CDR2 SYDVKM. The V gene lost 8 bases and the J gene lost 0 bases, with 5 bases spanning the gap. The CDR3 extends over 12 amino acids. CDR3 coding DNA: TGTGCCAGCCTGAGCTCTGGAAACACCATATATTTT. Amino acid sequence: CASLSSGNTIYF.

The V call is TRBV6-2 or TRBV6-3, the J call TRBJ2-7; the D is unclear. Trimming took off 6 bases at V and 3 bases at J, with 9 bases between the two ends. Germline assignment: CDR1 MNHEY and CDR2 SVGEGT. CDR3 length: 12 amino acids. The CDR3 region is CASSTSFYEQYF. Here the CDR3 DNA reads TGTGCCAGCAGCACAAGTTTCTACGAGCAGTACTTC.

The chain links TRBV19 to TRBJ1-6; 7 bases map to TRBD1. This CDR3 has 15 amino acids. The J segment lost 4 bases and the V segment lost 6 bases, leaving 6 bases of the junction unmatched. The germline V gene encodes CDR1 LNHDA and CDR2 SQIVND (reference sequence). CDR3 in amino acids: CASSAGTEYNSPLHF. The CDR3 bases are TGTGCCAGTAGCGCCGGGACAGAATATAATTCACCCCTCCACTTT.

CDR3 protein: CASSTHDTGSAFF. CDR3 DNA: TGTGCCAGCAGCACTCACGACACAGGGTCGGCTTTCTTT. V usage is TRBV11-2 and J usage is TRBJ1-1; the D gene is possibly TRBD1 (6 bases). The CDR3 has 13 residues. Trimming left V 5 bases short and J 11 bases short, with 18 bases between. Per germline, CDR1 SGHAT and CDR2 FQNNGV.

The V and J genes are TRBV5-1 and TRBJ2-2; tentatively, D is TRBD2 (6 bases). The CDR3 contains 13 residues. Trimming removed 7 bases at V and 5 bases at J, with 12 bases between. Per the germline V gene, CDR1 is SGHRS and CDR2 is YFSETQ. CDR3 nucleotides: TGCGCCAGCCGGAGGGCGGGGACCGGGGAGCTGTTTTTT. Encoded protein: CASRRAGTGELFF. Drawing the rest from reference TRBV5-1 and TRBJ2-2, the complete variable domain is KAGVTQTPRYLIKTRGQQVTLSCSPISGHRSVSWYQQTPGQGLQFLFEYFSETQRNKGNFPGRFSGRQFSNSRSEMNVSTLELGDSALYLCASRRAGTGELFFGEGSRLTVL.

The rearrangement joins TRBV6-5 to TRBJ2-1, with 7 bases aligning to TRBD2. Per germline, CDR1 MNHEY and CDR2 SVGAGI. V lost 11 bases to trimming and J lost 4 bases; unmatched junction nucleotides: 5. The CDR3 is made up of 12 amino acids. Here the CDR3 reads CAGGLPYNEQFF. DNA for the CDR3: TGTGCCGGGGGACTACCTTACAATGAGCAGTTCTTC.

This chain joins TRBV5-6 and TRBJ2-7; D not resolved. Germline CDR1 reads SGHDT; CDR2 reads YYEEEE. This CDR3 has 13 residues. The V end was cut by 2 bases, the J end by 4 bases, with 10 bases between. CDR3 sequence: CASSFPGSYEQYF. The CDR3 DNA follows: TGTGCCAGCAGCTTTCCTGGCTCTTACGAGCAGTACTTC.

The J gene is TRBJ2-7, the V gene TRBV19; D not resolved. The germline gives CDR1 LNHDA, CDR2 SQIVND (reference sequence). V was cut by 5 bases and J by 0 bases, with 11 bases left in between. The CDR3 covers 14 residues. CDR3 amino acids: CASSVAVSSYEQYF. DNA for the CDR3: TGTGCCAGTAGTGTAGCAGTCAGCTCCTACGAGCAGTACTTC.

CDR3 region: CASSLRGEDNEQFF. The CDR3 DNA sequence: TGTGCCAGCAGCCTACGGGGGGAAGACAATGAGCAGTTCTTC. V gene TRBV7-9 combines with J gene TRBJ2-1; the match to TRBD2 covers 7 bases. Trimming cost V 5 bases and J 5 bases; bases outside gene matches: 6. This CDR3 region has 14 residues. The germline CDR1 and CDR2 sequences are SEHNR and FQNEAQ (reference sequence).

The chain combines TRBV28 with TRBJ2-3; 7 nucleotides match TRBD2. This CDR3 has 15 residues. CDR1 is MDHEN and CDR2 is SYDVKM in the germline V gene. V was pared by 4 bases and J by 4 bases, with 8 bases of the junction left unmatched. CDR3 DNA: TGTGCCAGCAGTTCCCTTGGGGGGGGTCCAGATACGCAGTATTTT. Encoded protein: CASSSLGGGPDTQYF.

V gene TRBV5-6 combines with J gene TRBJ1-3; no reliable D call. The CDR3 is made up of 14 amino acids. Germline V gene data show CDR1 as SGHDT and CDR2 as YYEEEE. The V gene lost 1 base and the J gene lost 2 bases, with 7 bases spanning the gap. CDR3 amino acids: CASSLYETGNTIYF. CDR3 coding DNA: TGTGCCAGCAGCTTGTACGAGACTGGAAACACCATATATTTT.